This T cell receptor beta chain was obtained from a study of blood T cell repertoires in COVID-19. For the study at large: Sites in the United States, Italy and Spain provided acute and convalescent COVID-19 samples. T cells, B-cell-depleted T cells, or PBMCs supplied cDNA or gDNA.

Per the original methods: Amplification of reference gene primers provided the estimated nucleated cell counts. Profiled with immunoSEQ multiplex PCR; TCRdb holds only in-frame clones, not every one. The V and J calls and clone size were taken over from that table, and D and trimming were inferred from the DNA. The sample lists a few hundred thousand clones; around 90% were seen once. Germline values: CDR1 SGDLS, CDR2 YYNGEE. Trimming pared 6 bases from V and 0 bases from J, leaving 15 bases between. This CDR3 has 15 residues. Only one count was recorded for this clone. The sequencing input was peripheral blood. V is TRBV9 and J is TRBJ1-2; D gene uncertain. This TCR derives from a man in his 70s with acute or convalescent COVID-19. CDR3 loop: CASTESGLTNYGYTF. In nucleotides, the CDR3 is TGTGCCAGCACCGAAAGCGGACTGACTAACTATGGCTACACCTTC.